A selection of T cell receptor beta chains follows, all from one sample in a study of shared clonotypes between healthy human individuals. The protocol was immunoSEQ multiplex PCR, while the TCRdb copy is restricted to in-frame clones and leaves out a portion. The table shows 2,500,000 or so clones, with 90% to 95% occurring only once. The sequenced sample was naive CD4+ T cells sorted from blood. The receptors come from a man younger than 35 in good health. CDR3s include the opening cysteine and the closing phenylalanine or tryptophan. Each record gives: V gene, clone size, J gene, D gene, CDR3 DNA, CDR3 protein. The D gene is left open where the match is weak. Rows may omit the clone size; those that give it use once, few, many or a size class.

TRBV21-1	NA	TRBJ2-7	NA	TGTGCCAGCAGCTCAAGGAAGACAGGGGGGGCCTACGAGCAGTACTTC	CASSSRKTGGAYEQYF
TRBV5-4	once	TRBJ2-3	TRBD2	TGTGCCAGCAGTTTAGGCGGTTTGGGTGGTAGCGGGAGGGAGGATACGCAGTATTTT	CASSLGGLGGSGREDTQYF
TRBV11-2	NA	TRBJ2-1	TRBD1	TGTGCCAGCAGCGCGGGACAGGGGGCTCGTAATGAGCAGTTCTTC	CASSAGQGARNEQFF
TRBV6-1	NA	TRBJ2-5	TRBD2	TGTGCCAGCAGTGAAGCGGGGGGGCAAGAGACCCAGTACTTC	CASSEAGGQETQYF
TRBV11-2	NA	TRBJ2-1	TRBD2	TGTGCCAGCAGCGTGGGACTAGCGGGAGAGAATGAGCAGTTCTTC	CASSVGLAGENEQFF
TRBV7-3	once	TRBJ2-1	TRBD2	TGTACCAGCAGCCCAGTAGCGGGGCCCGCCTACAATGAGCAGTTCTTC	CTSSPVAGPAYNEQFF
TRBV7-9	NA	TRBJ2-3	TRBD1	TGTGCCAGCAGCTTACAGGGGGCTGGCACAGATACGCAGTATTTT	CASSLQGAGTDTQYF
TRBV30	NA	TRBJ1-6	TRBD1	TGTGCCTGGAGACAGGGGGGCAATAATTCACCCCTCCACTTT	CAWRQGGNNSPLHF
TRBV2	NA	TRBJ1-1	NA	TGTGCCAGCATATTGGGAATAGGTACTGAAGCTTTCTTT	CASILGIGTEAFF
TRBV7-9	NA	TRBJ2-1	NA	TGTGCCAGCAGCTTATTGGCCCGTGAGCAGTTCTTC	CASSLLAREQFF
TRBV20-1	NA	TRBJ1-2	NA	TGCAGTGCTCAAGGGAATGGCTACACCTTC	CSAQGNGYTF
TRBV13	NA	TRBJ1-1	NA	TGTGCCAGCAGCTTAACGGGTGGAGGGGGCACTGAAGCTTTCTTT	CASSLTGGGGTEAFF
TRBV11-2	NA	TRBJ2-5	TRBD1	TGTGCCAGCAGACCATGGGGGTGGGACAGGAGTTACGAAGAGACCCAGTACTTC	CASRPWGWDRSYEETQYF
TRBV13	NA	TRBJ2-1	TRBD2	TGTGCCAGCAGGTTAATAGCGGGAAGGGATCCGAATGAGCAGTTCTTC	CASRLIAGRDPNEQFF
TRBV6-1	NA	TRBJ1-1	NA	TGTGCCGGGTTAGGGACGCAGCACACTGAAGCTTTCTTT	CAGLGTQHTEAFF
TRBV7-2	NA	TRBJ2-3	NA	TGTGCCAGCAGCCCTGGGCAGGGTAGCACAGATACGCAGTATTTT	CASSPGQGSTDTQYF
TRBV29-1	NA	TRBJ2-5	NA	TGCAGCGTTGGTTTCGCCTACCAAGAGACCCAGTACTTC	CSVGFAYQETQYF
TRBV25-1	NA	TRBJ1-1	NA	TGTGCCAGTCGGGGAGACACTGAAGCTTTCTTT	CASRGDTEAFF
TRBV6-1	NA	TRBJ2-5	TRBD2	TGTGCCAGCAGTGAACGGTATAGCGGGGGCCTAATATACCAAGAGACCCAGTACTTC	CASSERYSGGLIYQETQYF
TRBV28	NA	TRBJ1-1	TRBD1	TGTGCCACTACGCTCTGGGGACAGGTGAACACTGAAGCTTTCTTT	CATTLWGQVNTEAFF
TRBV9	once	TRBJ2-1	TRBD1	TGTGCCAGCAGCGTAGCGCAGGGGGCCTACAATGAGCAGTTCTTC	CASSVAQGAYNEQFF
TRBV12-5	once	TRBJ2-4	TRBD2	TGTGCTAGTGGTTTGGTACCCCTTAGCGGGATAGGAGCCAAAAACATTCAGTACTTC	CASGLVPLSGIGAKNIQYF
TRBV18	NA	TRBJ1-5	NA	TGTGCCAGCTCACCAGACATCCTTGGCAATCAGCCCCAGCATTTT	CASSPDILGNQPQHF
TRBV27	NA	TRBJ1-1	NA	TGTGCCAGCAGTTCCAGATGGGCTGGTGAAGCTTTCTTT	CASSSRWAGEAFF
TRBV2	NA	TRBJ2-5	TRBD2	TGTGCCAGCAGTGCCCGGGCGGGGGGAGAGACCCAGTACTTC	CASSARAGGETQYF
TRBV5-4	NA	TRBJ1-1	NA	TGTGCCAGCAGCTTGGTTGACACTGAAGCTTTCTTT	CASSLVDTEAFF
TRBV6-4	NA	TRBJ2-7	NA	TGTGCCAGCAGTGAGGCGCCATCGCTGGGCGAGCAGTACTTC	CASSEAPSLGEQYF
TRBV30	NA	TRBJ1-2	NA	TGTGCCGGCAAGGCTTGGTGGGGCGGCTACACCTTC	CAGKAWWGGYTF
TRBV28	NA	TRBJ2-5	NA	TGTGCCAGCATCGACATTCGGGGATTCCAAGAGACCCAGTACTTC	CASIDIRGFQETQYF
TRBV30	NA	TRBJ1-3	TRBD1	TGTGCCTGGGACAGGGACGGAAACACCATATATTTT	CAWDRDGNTIYF
TRBV5-1	NA	TRBJ2-3	TRBD2	TGCGCCAGCAGCTTAATCTCCGGGACTAGCAGATGGTCTCCCACAGATACGCAGTATTTT	CASSLISGTSRWSPTDTQYF
TRBV9	NA	TRBJ2-5	NA	TGTGCCAGCAGCGTAGCTATAGGACAGCGACAAGAGACCCAGTACTTC	CASSVAIGQRQETQYF
TRBV11-2	few	TRBJ1-5	NA	TGTGCCAGCAGCTCCCAAAGCAATCAGCCCCAGCATTTT	CASSSQSNQPQHF
TRBV19	NA	TRBJ2-7	TRBD1	TGTGCCAGTAGTACCCAGACAGGGGGCATCGACGAGCAGTACTTC	CASSTQTGGIDEQYF
TRBV6-5	NA	TRBJ2-1	NA	TGTGCCAGCAGCCGAGGGGGAAGCTCCTACAATGAGCAGTTCTTC	CASSRGGSSYNEQFF
TRBV9	NA	TRBJ2-3	NA	TGTGCCAGCAGCGTAGGGGGGTCGTATACGCAGTATTTT	CASSVGGSYTQYF
TRBV4-3	once	TRBJ2-1	NA	TGCGCCAGCATGGGCGAAGGGCCGACGGGAACCTACAATGAGCAGTTCTTC	CASMGEGPTGTYNEQFF
TRBV5-6	NA	TRBJ1-2	NA	TGTGCCAGCACCTCGACGGGAGCGAACTATGGCTACACCTTC	CASTSTGANYGYTF
TRBV20-1	NA	TRBJ2-7	TRBD1	TGCAGTGCCCCCAGGGGGCAGGAGCAGTACTTC	CSAPRGQEQYF
TRBV7-2	NA	TRBJ2-2	NA	TGTGCCAGCAGCTTAGAGAGGGGGGCCCTGAACACCGGGGAGCTGTTTTTT	CASSLERGALNTGELFF
TRBV10-3	NA	TRBJ2-3	TRBD2	TGTGCCATCAGCCCACGCGGCCTGGGGCTAGCGGGAGTTGATAGCACAGATACGCAGTATTTT	CAISPRGLGLAGVDSTDTQYF
TRBV4-3	NA	TRBJ1-2	NA	TGCGCCAGCAGCCAAGGTCTGGGGCACTATGGCTACACCTTC	CASSQGLGHYGYTF
TRBV5-1	NA	TRBJ2-3	NA	TGCGCCAGCAGACTAGCTTCGGCAGGGAGCACAGATACGCAGTATTTT	CASRLASAGSTDTQYF
TRBV7-2	once	TRBJ2-7	NA	TGTGCCAGCAGCGCGACTAGTACCCACGAGCAGTACTTC	CASSATSTHEQYF
TRBV21-1	NA	TRBJ2-7	NA	TGTGCCAGCACGGACGGGACAGGGGGATTGCGAGCGTCCTACGAGCAGTACTTC	CASTDGTGGLRASYEQYF
TRBV29-1	NA	TRBJ2-2	NA	TGCAGCGCCAGCGTTTCTACCGGGGAGCTGTTTTTT	CSASVSTGELFF
TRBV5-1	NA	TRBJ1-3	NA	TGCGCCAGCAGCTTGAACGCAGAGCTCTCTGGAAACACCATATATTTT	CASSLNAELSGNTIYF
TRBV10-3	NA	TRBJ1-5	NA	TGTGCCATCAGTGAGTCTGGTTTCAATCAGCCCCAGCATTTT	CAISESGFNQPQHF
TRBV2	NA	TRBJ1-1	NA	TGTGCCAGCAGTGAATCCCAGCTCTGGAACACTGAAGCTTTCTTT	CASSESQLWNTEAFF
TRBV6-5	NA	TRBJ1-1	TRBD1	TGTGCCAGCAGCGACAGGGCGACTGAAGCTTTCTTT	CASSDRATEAFF
TRBV19	NA	TRBJ1-6	TRBD1	TGTGCCAGTAGGCGGGACAGGGTTAATTCACCCCTCCACTTT	CASRRDRVNSPLHF
TRBV6-1	NA	TRBJ2-7	NA	TGTGCCAGCAGTTTAACCGGGACTCCCCTGTACTTC	CASSLTGTPLYF
TRBV7-2	NA	TRBJ1-5	NA	TGTGCCAGCAGCTTAGGGGGTCGGGGGAGCAATCAGCCCCAGCATTTT	CASSLGGRGSNQPQHF